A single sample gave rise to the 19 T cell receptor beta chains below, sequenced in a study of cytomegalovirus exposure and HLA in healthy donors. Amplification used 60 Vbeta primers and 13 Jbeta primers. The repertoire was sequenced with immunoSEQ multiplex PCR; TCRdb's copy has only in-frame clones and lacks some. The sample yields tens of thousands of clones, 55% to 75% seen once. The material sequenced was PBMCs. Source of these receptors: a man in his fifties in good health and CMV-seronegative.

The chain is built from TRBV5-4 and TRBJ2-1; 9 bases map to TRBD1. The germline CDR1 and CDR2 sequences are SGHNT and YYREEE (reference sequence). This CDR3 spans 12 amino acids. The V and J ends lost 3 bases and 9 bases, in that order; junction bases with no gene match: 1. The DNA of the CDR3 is TGTGCCAGCAGCTCGGGACAGGGTGAGCAGTTCTTC. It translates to CASSSGQGEQFF.

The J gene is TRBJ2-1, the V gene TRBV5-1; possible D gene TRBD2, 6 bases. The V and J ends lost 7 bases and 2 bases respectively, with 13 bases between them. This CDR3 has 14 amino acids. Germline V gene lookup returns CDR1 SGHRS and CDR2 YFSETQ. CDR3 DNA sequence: TGCGCCAGCCGAGGAGCGGGCCCCTACAATGAGCAGTTCTTC. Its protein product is CASRGAGPYNEQFF. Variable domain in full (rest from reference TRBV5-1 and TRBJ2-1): KAGVTQTPRYLIKTRGQQVTLSCSPISGHRSVSWYQQTPGQGLQFLFEYFSETQRNKGNFPGRFSGRQFSNSRSEMNVSTLELGDSALYLCASRGAGPYNEQFFGPGTRLTVL.

CDR3 nucleotide sequence: TGTGCCAGCAGTGAGGGCCACCGGGAATACGAGCAGTACTTC. As protein: CASSEGHREYEQYF. The genes are TRBV6-1 and TRBJ2-7, with a possible D match to TRBD2 (5 bases). Per germline, CDR1 MNHNS and CDR2 SASEGT. Trimming removed 3 bases from V and 4 bases from J, with 13 bases in between. The CDR3 has 14 amino acids.

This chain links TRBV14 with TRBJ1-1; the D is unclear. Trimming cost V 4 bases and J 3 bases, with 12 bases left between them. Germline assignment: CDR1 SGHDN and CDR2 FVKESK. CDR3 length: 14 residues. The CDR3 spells CASSLRGRYTEAFF. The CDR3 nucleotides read TGTGCCAGCAGCCTAAGAGGCCGTTACACTGAAGCTTTCTTT. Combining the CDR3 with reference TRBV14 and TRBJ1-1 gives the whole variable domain EAGVTQFPSHSVIEKGQTVTLRCDPISGHDNLYWYRRVMGKEIKFLLHFVKESKQDESGMPNNRFLAERTGGTYSTLKVQPAELEDSGVYFCASSLRGRYTEAFFGQGTRLTVV.

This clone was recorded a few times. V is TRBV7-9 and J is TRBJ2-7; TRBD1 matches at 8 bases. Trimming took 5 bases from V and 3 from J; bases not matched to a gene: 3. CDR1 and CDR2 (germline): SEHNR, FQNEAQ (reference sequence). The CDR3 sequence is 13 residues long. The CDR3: CASSTGQGYEQYV. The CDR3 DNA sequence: TGTGCCAGCAGCACCGGACAGGGCTACGAGCAGTACGTC.

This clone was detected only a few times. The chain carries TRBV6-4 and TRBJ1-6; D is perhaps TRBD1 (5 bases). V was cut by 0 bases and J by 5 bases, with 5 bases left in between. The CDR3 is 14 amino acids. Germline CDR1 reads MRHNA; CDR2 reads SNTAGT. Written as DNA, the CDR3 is TGTGCCAGCAGTGACTCGACAGATAATTCACCCCTCCACTTT. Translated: CASSDSTDNSPLHF.

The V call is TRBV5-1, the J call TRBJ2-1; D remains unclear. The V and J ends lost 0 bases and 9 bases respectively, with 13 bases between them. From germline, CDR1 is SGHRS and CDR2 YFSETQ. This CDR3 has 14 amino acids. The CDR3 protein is CASSLENQESEQFF. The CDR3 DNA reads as TGCGCCAGCAGCTTGGAGAATCAGGAATCTGAGCAGTTCTTC.

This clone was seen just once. This CDR3 reads CASSLRKGFMNTEAFF. For the CDR3, the DNA is TGCGCCAGCAGCCTTAGGAAGGGGTTCATGAACACTGAAGCTTTCTTT. The chain joins TRBV4-3 to TRBJ1-1, with a weak D call TRBD1 (5 bases). Per germline, CDR1 LGHNA and CDR2 YSLEER. Trimming took 4 bases from V and 0 from J, leaving 15 bases between them. The CDR3 spans 16 residues.

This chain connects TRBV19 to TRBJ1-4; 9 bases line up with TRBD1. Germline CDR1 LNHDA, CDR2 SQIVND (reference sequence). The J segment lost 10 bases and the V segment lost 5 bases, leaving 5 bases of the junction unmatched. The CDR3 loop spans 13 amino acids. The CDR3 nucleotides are TGTGCCAGTAGTCCGGGACAGGGCGGAAAACTGTTTTTT. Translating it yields CASSPGQGGKLFF.

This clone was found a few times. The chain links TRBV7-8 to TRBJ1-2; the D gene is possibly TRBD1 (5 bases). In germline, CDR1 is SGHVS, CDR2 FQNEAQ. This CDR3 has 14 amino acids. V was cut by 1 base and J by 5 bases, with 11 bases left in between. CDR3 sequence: CASSLDYRGYGYTF. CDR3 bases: TGTGCCAGCAGCTTAGACTATAGGGGTTATGGCTACACCTTC.

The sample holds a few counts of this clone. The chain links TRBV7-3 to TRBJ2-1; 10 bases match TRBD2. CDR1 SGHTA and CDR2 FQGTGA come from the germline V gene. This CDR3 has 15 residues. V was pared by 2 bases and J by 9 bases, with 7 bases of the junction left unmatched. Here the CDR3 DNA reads TGTGCCAGCAGCTTACTAGCGGGAGAGTTTAGTGAGCAGTTCTTC. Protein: CASSLLAGEFSEQFF.

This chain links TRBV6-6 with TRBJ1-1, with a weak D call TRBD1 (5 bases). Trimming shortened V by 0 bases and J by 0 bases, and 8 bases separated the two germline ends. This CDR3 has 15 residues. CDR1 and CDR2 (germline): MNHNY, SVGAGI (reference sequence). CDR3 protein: CASSYSRGLNTEAFF. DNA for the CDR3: TGTGCCAGCAGTTACTCTAGGGGTTTGAACACTGAAGCTTTCTTT.

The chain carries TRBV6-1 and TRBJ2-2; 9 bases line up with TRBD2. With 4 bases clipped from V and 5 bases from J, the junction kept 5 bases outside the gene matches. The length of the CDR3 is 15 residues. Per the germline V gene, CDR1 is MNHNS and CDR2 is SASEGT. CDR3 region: CASSGGRASTGELFF. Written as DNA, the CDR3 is TGTGCCAGCAGTGGCGGGAGGGCCTCGACCGGGGAGCTGTTTTTT.

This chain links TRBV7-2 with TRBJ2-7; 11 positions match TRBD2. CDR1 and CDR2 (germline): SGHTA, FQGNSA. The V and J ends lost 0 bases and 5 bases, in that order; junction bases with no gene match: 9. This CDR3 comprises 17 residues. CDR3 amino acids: CASSLARASGGLDEQYF. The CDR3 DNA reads TGTGCCAGCAGCTTAGCGCGGGCTAGCGGGGGGTTGGACGAGCAGTACTTC.

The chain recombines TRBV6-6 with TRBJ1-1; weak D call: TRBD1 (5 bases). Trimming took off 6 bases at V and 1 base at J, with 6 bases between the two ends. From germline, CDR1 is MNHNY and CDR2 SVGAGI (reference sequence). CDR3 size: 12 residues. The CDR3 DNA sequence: TGTGCCAGCAGAACAGGGAACACTGAAGCTTTCTTT. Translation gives CASRTGNTEAFF.

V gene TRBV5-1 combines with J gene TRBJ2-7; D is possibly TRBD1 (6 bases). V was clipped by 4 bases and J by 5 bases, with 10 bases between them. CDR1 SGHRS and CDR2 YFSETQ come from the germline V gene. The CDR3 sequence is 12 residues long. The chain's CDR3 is CASSARGNEQYF. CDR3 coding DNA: TGCGCCAGCAGCGCCAGGGGAAACGAGCAGTACTTC.

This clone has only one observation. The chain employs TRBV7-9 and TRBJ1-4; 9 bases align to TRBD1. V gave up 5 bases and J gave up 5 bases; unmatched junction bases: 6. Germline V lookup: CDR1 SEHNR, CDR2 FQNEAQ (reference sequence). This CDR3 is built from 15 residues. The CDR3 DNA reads TGTGCCAGCAGCCCCGGGACAGGGAACAATGAAAAACTGTTTTTT. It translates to CASSPGTGNNEKLFF. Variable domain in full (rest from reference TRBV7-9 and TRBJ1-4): DTGVSQNPRHKITKRGQNVTFRCDPISEHNRLYWYRQTLGQGPEFLTYFQNEAQLEKSRLLSDRFSAERPKGSFSTLEIQRTEQGDSAMYLCASSPGTGNNEKLFFGSGTQLSVL.

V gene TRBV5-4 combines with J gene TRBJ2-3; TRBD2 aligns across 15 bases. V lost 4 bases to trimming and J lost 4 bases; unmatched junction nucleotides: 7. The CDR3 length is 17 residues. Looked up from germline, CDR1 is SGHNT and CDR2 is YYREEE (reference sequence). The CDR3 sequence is CASSVGLAGGPADTQYF. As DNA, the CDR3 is TGTGCCAGCAGCGTCGGACTAGCGGGGGGGCCGGCAGATACGCAGTATTTT.

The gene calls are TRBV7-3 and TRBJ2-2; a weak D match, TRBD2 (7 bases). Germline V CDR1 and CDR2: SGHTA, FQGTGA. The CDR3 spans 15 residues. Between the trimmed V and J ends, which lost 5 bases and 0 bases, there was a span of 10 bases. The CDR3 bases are TGTGCCAGCAGCCCGGGGGGCCCGAACACCGGGGAGCTGTTTTTT. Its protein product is CASSPGGPNTGELFF.